Shown below are 16 T cell receptor beta chains from a single sample sequenced in a study of T cell responses to AZD1222 COVID-19 vaccine. Profiled with immunoSEQ multiplex PCR; TCRdb holds only in-frame clones, not every one. The sample shows tens of thousands of clones, about nine tenths of them seen only once. The material was peripheral blood, obtained on day 0 of AZD1222 vaccination. The origin of the receptors is an adult in good health.

The CDR3, as DNA: TGTGCCAGTAGGAACAGGAGGATGAACACTGAAGCTTTCTTT. This encodes CASRNRRMNTEAFF. The V and J genes are TRBV19 and TRBJ1-1; D may be TRBD1 (5 bases). Germline V lookup: CDR1 LNHDA, CDR2 SQIVND (reference sequence). This CDR3 is 14 amino acids long. Trimming took 6 bases from V and 0 from J, leaving 11 bases between them. Looking up the rest from reference TRBV19 and TRBJ1-1 gives the full variable domain: DGGITQSPKYLFRKEGQNVTLSCEQNLNHDAMYWYRQDPGQGLRLIYYSQIVNDFQKGDIAEGYSVSREKKESFPLTVTSAQKNPTAFYLCASRNRRMNTEAFFGQGTRLTVV.

The rearrangement joins TRBV9 to TRBJ2-7; D is perhaps TRBD1 (6 bases). The germline gives CDR1 SGDLS, CDR2 YYNGEE. This CDR3 is 14 amino acids long. Trimming removed 4 bases at V and 0 bases at J, with 11 bases between. The CDR3 DNA is TGTGCCAGCAGCACTATGACAGGCTCCTACGAGCAGTACTTC. It translates to CASSTMTGSYEQYF.

The rearrangement uses TRBV7-2 and TRBJ2-5; 8 bases map to TRBD1. The CDR3 runs to 14 residues. Trimming removed 5 bases from V and 4 bases from J; junction bases left unmatched: 6. The germline V gene encodes CDR1 SGHTA and CDR2 FQGNSA. CDR3 region: CASSRSQGGETQYF. The CDR3 coding sequence is TGTGCCAGCAGCCGCTCACAGGGGGGAGAGACCCAGTACTTC.

In this sample, this clone turned up once. The chain has TRBV30 and TRBJ1-2, with 7 bases identical to TRBD1. The CDR3 runs 13 residues. V was pared by 2 bases and J by 5 bases, with 5 bases of the junction left unmatched. Germline CDR1 GTSNPN, CDR2 SVGIG (reference sequence). The CDR3 sequence: CAWSRDRKYGYTF. The CDR3 DNA follows: TGTGCCTGGAGTCGGGACAGAAAATATGGCTACACCTTC.

The chain joins TRBV9 to TRBJ2-3; 9 nucleotides match TRBD1. J lost 3 bases, V lost 5 bases, and 4 bases had no gene match. The CDR3 consists of 14 residues. CDR1 and CDR2 (germline): SGDLS, YYNGEE. CDR3 sequence (DNA): TGTGCCAGCAGTCAACAGGGGGCGACAGATACGCAGTATTTT. Amino acid sequence: CASSQQGATDTQYF.

The rearrangement links TRBV11-3 to TRBJ2-1, with a possible D match to TRBD2 (5 bases). The ends were cut back, 5 bases at V and 10 bases at J, with 15 bases in the middle. Germline V gene data show CDR1 as SGHNT and CDR2 as YENEEA. This CDR3 spans 13 amino acids. The CDR3: CASSATSGWEQFF. CDR3 bases: TGTGCCAGCAGCGCCACGTCGGGGTGGGAGCAGTTCTTC.

The rearrangement uses TRBV24-1 and TRBJ1-5; D not resolved. The V gene's germline CDR1 is KGHDR and CDR2 SFDVKD. V was trimmed by 5 bases and J by 7 bases, leaving 5 bases between them. CDR3 size: 11 residues. CDR3 coding DNA: TGTGCCACCAGTGCCCGGCAGCCCCAGCATTTT. Its protein product is CATSARQPQHF.

The V call is TRBV11-2, the J call TRBJ2-7; 9 bases are a match to TRBD2. V lost 5 bases and J lost 2; bases outside the gene matches: 19. Per germline, CDR1 SGHAT and CDR2 FQNNGV. The CDR3 extends over 19 amino acids. CDR3 DNA: TGTGCCAGCAGCCGTACCGGGGCGCGAGGGGCGGGGGGGCCCTACGAGCAGTACTTC. This sequence encodes CASSRTGARGAGGPYEQYF.

The chain couples TRBV5-1 to TRBJ1-1; D possibly corresponds to TRBD1 (6 bases). Germline V CDR1 and CDR2: SGHRS, YFSETQ. Between the trimmed V and J ends, which lost 0 bases and 2 bases, there was a span of 14 bases. The CDR3 covers 16 residues. Written as DNA, the CDR3 is TGCGCCAGCAGCTTGGCCGCGGGGGCCGGTAACACTGAAGCTTTCTTT. Protein sequence: CASSLAAGAGNTEAFF.

The V gene is TRBV4-1, the J gene TRBJ2-2; 7 bases are shared with TRBD2. The CDR3 has 15 residues. The V gene's germline CDR1 is MGHRA and CDR2 YSYEKL. The trim removed 0 bases at V and 8 bases at J, leaving 6 bases unmatched. CDR3 nucleotides: TGCGCCAGCAGCCAAGACCGGGGAGGGTTTGGGGAGCTGTTTTTT. It codes for CASSQDRGGFGELFF.

The chain couples TRBV11-2 to TRBJ1-6; TRBD1 agrees at 10 bases. CDR1 is SGHAT and CDR2 is FQNNGV in the germline V gene. V shed 2 bases, J shed 9 bases, and the junction held 7 bases outside the gene matches. This CDR3 region has 16 residues. The CDR3 loop reads CASSLTATGGGSPLHF. Written as DNA, the CDR3 is TGTGCCAGCAGCTTAACTGCGACAGGGGGCGGTTCACCCCTCCACTTT.

The genes are TRBV20-1 and TRBJ1-1; no definite D call. Germline-derived CDR1 and CDR2 are DFQATT and SNEGSKA (reference sequence). The germline V and J ends were trimmed by 3 bases and 1 base, with 15 bases remaining between them. The length of the CDR3 is 15 residues. CDR3 coding DNA: TGCAGTGCTAGTACCCTCACACACCAGAACACTGAAGCTTTCTTT. Translated: CSASTLTHQNTEAFF.

The V and J genes are TRBV13 and TRBJ1-1; weak D call: TRBD1 (5 bases). Germline values: CDR1 PRHDT, CDR2 FYEKMQ (reference sequence). Deletions cut 7 bases from V and 5 bases from J, with 17 bases between. The CDR3 covers 14 residues. DNA of the CDR3: TGTGCCAGCAAGAGGATAGGGGCGCGGACTGAAGCTTTCTTT. Its protein product is CASKRIGARTEAFF.

The rearrangement joins TRBV7-9 to TRBJ2-5; 8 bases fit TRBD2. Germline CDR1 SEHNR, CDR2 FQNEAQ (reference sequence). V lost 5 bases and J lost 2; bases outside the gene matches: 4. The CDR3 length is 14 residues. In nucleotides, the CDR3 is TGTGCCAGCAGCCAGGGACTAGATCAAGAGACCCAGTACTTC. Translating gives CASSQGLDQETQYF.

V gene TRBV27 combines with J gene TRBJ1-1; TRBD1 might be the D (5 bases). The V and J ends lost 6 bases and 0 bases respectively, with 11 bases between them. Germline CDR1 reads MNHEY; CDR2 reads SMNVEV (reference sequence). The CDR3 covers 14 residues. CDR3 nucleotide sequence: TGTGCCAGCAGGAGGGGACCGGTGAACACTGAAGCTTTCTTT. Translated: CASRRGPVNTEAFF.

The chain employs TRBV6-5 and TRBJ1-1; maybe TRBD1 (5 bases). Per germline, CDR1 MNHEY and CDR2 SVGAGI. V lost 2 bases to trimming and J lost 3 bases, with 10 bases between them. CDR3 length equals 14 residues. This CDR3 is CASSYTGRYTEAFF. The DNA for the CDR3 is TGTGCCAGCAGTTACACGGGGCGGTACACTGAAGCTTTCTTT.